Listed below are T cell receptor beta chains from one sample, sequenced in a study of preoperative IRX-2 immunotherapy in early breast cancer. The repertoire was sequenced with immunoSEQ multiplex PCR; TCRdb's copy has only in-frame clones and lacks some. The data contain roughly 30,000 clones, around four fifths of them singletons. Sequencing used lymph node tissue, obtained from a patient treated with IRX-2 immunotherapy. The origin of the receptors is a human donor with breast cancer. The CDR3 runs from the conserved cysteine through the conserved F or W. The D gene is left open where the match is weak. Not all rows give a size; the values are once, few, many and, for expanded clones, a class.

size	V	D	J	CDR3	DNA
.	TRBV29-1	.	TRBJ2-3	CSVEPDSSLQYF	TGCAGCGTAGAACCAGACAGTAGCTTGCAGTATTTT
.	TRBV30	.	TRBJ1-2	CAYRRDNYGYTF	TGTGCCTACCGACGGGATAACTATGGCTACACCTTC
.	TRBV28	TRBD1	TRBJ2-7	CASRSPGQGHYEQYF	TGTGCCAGCAGGTCACCGGGACAGGGACACTACGAGCAGTACTTC
.	TRBV28	TRBD1	TRBJ2-7	CASSLQRGRFTRSYEQYF	TGTGCCAGCAGTTTGCAAAGGGGGCGGTTTACGAGGTCCTACGAGCAGTACTTC
.	TRBV6-8	.	TRBJ2-3	CASTGLGDTQYF	TGTGCCAGCACGGGTCTCGGGGATACGCAGTATTTT
once	TRBV18	TRBD2	TRBJ2-7	CASSPGGLPKNYEQYF	TGTGCCAGCTCACCGGGGGGACTACCAAAGAATTACGAGCAGTACTTC
.	TRBV28	.	TRBJ1-4	CASSLQGGEKLFF	TGTGCCAGCAGTCTACAGGGAGGTGAAAAACTGTTTTTT
few	TRBV15	.	TRBJ2-7	CATRMRDPMADEQYF	TGTGCCACCAGAATGCGGGACCCCATGGCTGACGAGCAGTACTTC
.	TRBV6-8	.	TRBJ1-2	CAIRQGLNYGYTF	TGTGCCATCAGGCAAGGGCTCAACTATGGCTACACCTTC
.	TRBV5-1	TRBD1	TRBJ2-6	CASSPGGYAGANVLTF	TGCGCCAGCAGCCCAGGGGGCTACGCTGGGGCCAACGTCCTGACTTTC
.	TRBV19	TRBD2	TRBJ2-3	CASAGTTLDTQYF	TGTGCCAGTGCAGGGACTACCTTAGATACGCAGTATTTT
.	TRBV28	.	TRBJ2-7	CASSLVGGDHYEQYF	TGTGCCAGCAGTTTAGTGGGCGGGGACCACTACGAGCAGTACTTC
once	TRBV6-8	.	TRBJ2-5	CASSHGRATRETQYF	TGTGCCAGCAGCCACGGCCGTGCCACAAGGGAGACCCAGTACTTC
.	TRBV30	TRBD1	TRBJ2-1	CAWTGQGTGEQFF	TGTGCCTGGACGGGACAGGGGACCGGTGAGCAGTTCTTC
.	TRBV6-8	.	TRBJ2-7	CASSYRSFLGEQYF	TGTGCCAGCAGTTATCGGTCCTTCCTAGGGGAGCAGTACTTC
.	TRBV10-2	.	TRBJ1-5	CASMRDWGNQPQHF	TGCGCCAGCATGAGGGACTGGGGCAATCAGCCCCAGCATTTT
.	TRBV6-7	TRBD1	TRBJ2-1	CASSRTGIYNEQFF	TGTGCCAGCAGTCGGACAGGGATCTACAATGAGCAGTTCTTC
.	TRBV4-1	TRBD1	TRBJ2-2	CASSFTTGAVGGELFF	TGCGCCAGCAGTTTCACCACAGGGGCGGTCGGCGGGGAGCTGTTTTTT
.	TRBV16	.	TRBJ2-3	CASSQSWTPSTDTQYF	TGTGCCAGCAGCCAATCCTGGACCCCTAGCACAGATACGCAGTATTTT
.	TRBV6-8	.	TRBJ2-6	CASQTGTLLLGANVLTF	TGTGCCAGTCAAACAGGGACCCTTTTACTAGGGGCCAACGTCCTGACTTTC
.	TRBV25-1	.	TRBJ2-2	CASSVGGWTGELFF	TGTGCCAGCAGTGTAGGGGGATGGACCGGGGAGCTGTTTTTT
.	TRBV28	TRBD1	TRBJ1-2	CASSLNPGQPILESGYTF	TGTGCCAGCAGTTTAAACCCGGGACAGCCAATCCTAGAGAGTGGCTACACCTTC
once	TRBV5-1	TRBD2	TRBJ2-7	CASSLGWREAHEQYF	TGCGCCAGCAGCTTGGGCTGGCGGGAGGCCCACGAGCAGTACTTC
.	TRBV27	.	TRBJ1-2	CATAPEDEANYGYTF	TGTGCCACCGCGCCAGAGGACGAGGCTAACTATGGCTACACCTTC
.	TRBV12-5	.	TRBJ2-2	CASNLLVGELFF	TGTGCCAGCAACCTACTGGTCGGGGAGCTGTTTTTT
.	TRBV30	TRBD2	TRBJ2-1	CAWIRTSGSYNEQFF	TGTGCCTGGATTAGGACTAGCGGATCCTACAATGAGCAGTTCTTC
.	TRBV7-2	.	TRBJ1-1	CASSFLSAVTEAFF	TGTGCCAGCAGCTTTCTATCGGCTGTCACTGAAGCTTTCTTT
.	TRBV5-1	.	TRBJ1-4	CASSLGQGWGEKLFF	TGCGCCAGCAGCTTGGGGCAGGGATGGGGTGAAAAACTGTTTTTT
.	TRBV30	.	TRBJ1-2	CAWSVLSRVRGYTF	TGTGCCTGGAGTGTATTGTCCAGGGTCCGTGGCTACACCTTC
.	TRBV5-1	TRBD2	TRBJ2-7	CASSWGGLAGDYEQYF	TGCGCCAGCAGCTGGGGGGGACTAGCGGGAGATTACGAGCAGTACTTC
.	TRBV28	.	TRBJ2-7	CASTSGTTPYEQYF	TGTGCCAGCACATCCGGGACGACTCCCTACGAGCAGTACTTC
.	TRBV11-3	TRBD1	TRBJ2-1	CASSPGGQAGTREQFF	TGTGCCAGCAGCCCCGGCGGACAGGCTGGAACACGTGAGCAGTTCTTC
.	TRBV30	.	TRBJ1-1	CAWSGEGEAFF	TGTGCCTGGAGTGGAGAAGGTGAAGCTTTCTTT
.	TRBV19	TRBD2	TRBJ2-1	CASNIGTSGGKQFF	TGTGCCAGTAATATCGGGACTAGCGGGGGGAAGCAGTTCTTC
.	TRBV7-4	.	TRBJ2-3	CASSPGTRTPDTQYF	TGTGCCAGCAGCCCCGGGACACGAACCCCAGATACGCAGTATTTT
.	TRBV5-1	TRBD2	TRBJ2-5	CASSQLGLAGQETQYF	TGCGCCAGCAGCCAATTGGGACTAGCGGGCCAAGAGACCCAGTACTTC
.	TRBV30	TRBD1	TRBJ2-1	CAWSPGQIYNEQFF	TGTGCCTGGAGTCCGGGACAGATCTACAATGAGCAGTTCTTC
.	TRBV5-1	.	TRBJ1-2	CASSISRDPNYGYTF	TGCGCCAGCAGCATAAGCAGGGATCCGAACTATGGCTACACCTTC
.	TRBV19	TRBD1	TRBJ1-4	CASSKRTGGGGEKLFF	TGTGCCAGTAGTAAACGTACAGGGGGTGGCGGCGAAAAACTGTTTTTT